A single sample gave rise to the 29 T cell receptor beta chains below, sequenced in a study of cytomegalovirus exposure and HLA in healthy donors. The PCR was carried out with 60 Vbeta primers and 13 Jbeta primers. Using immunoSEQ multiplex PCR, the repertoire was profiled, and TCRdb retains in-frame clones only, with some absent. The table gives just over 60,000 clones; the top ten clones make up roughly 5.4% of it. The material sequenced was PBMCs. All receptors come from a young man in good health and CMV-seropositive.

V usage is TRBV6-4 and J usage is TRBJ2-1; D might be TRBD1 (5 bases). Germline CDR1 reads MRHNA; CDR2 reads SNTAGT. Trimming cost V 3 bases and J 5 bases, with 14 bases left between them. This CDR3 is built from 15 residues. The CDR3 bases are TGTGCCAGCAGTGATGGGGAAAGGGGCGACAATGAGCAGTTCTTC. Protein product: CASSDGERGDNEQFF.

J is TRBJ1-5 and V is TRBV6-5; D is undetermined. The CDR3 covers 14 residues. CDR1 is MNHEY, CDR2 SVGAGI, per germline. V lost 0 bases, J lost 3 bases, and 6 bases lay in between. The CDR3: CASSYSGSNQPQHF. CDR3 nucleotide sequence: TGTGCCAGCAGTTACTCCGGTTCCAATCAGCCCCAGCATTTT.

The J gene is TRBJ1-1, the V gene TRBV7-2; 8 bases fit TRBD1. Germline values: CDR1 SGHTA, CDR2 FQGNSA. V gave up 5 bases and J gave up 1 base; unmatched junction bases: 6. The CDR3 has 15 amino acids. The CDR3 bases are TGTGCCAGCAGCCCGGTGGGACAGGCGAACACTGAAGCTTTCTTT. Amino acids: CASSPVGQANTEAFF. The whole variable domain, filled in from reference TRBV7-2 and TRBJ1-1, reads GAGVSQSPSNKVTEKGKDVELRCDPISGHTALYWYRQSLGQGLEFLIYFQGNSAPDKSGLPSDRFSAERTGGSVSTLTIQRTQQEDSAVYLCASSPVGQANTEAFFGQGTRLTVV.

The chain carries TRBV15 and TRBJ2-1, with 8 nucleotides matching TRBD1. The CDR3 has 17 residues. Germline lookup yields CDR1 LNHNV and CDR2 YYDKDF (reference sequence). Trimming removed 0 bases from V and 10 bases from J; junction bases left unmatched: 14. The CDR3 sequence: CATSRDRSGGQGLEQFF. The CDR3 region has the DNA TGTGCCACCAGCAGAGATCGTTCCGGAGGACAGGGCCTCGAGCAGTTCTTC.

The chain is built from TRBV9 and TRBJ2-3; the match to TRBD2 covers 8 bases. CDR1 and CDR2 (germline): SGDLS, YYNGEE. This CDR3 contains 15 residues. Unmatched junction bases numbered 7, after V lost 2 bases and J lost 5 bases. This CDR3 is CASSVSGATGDTQYF. CDR3 nucleotides: TGTGCCAGCAGCGTTAGCGGGGCCACAGGAGATACGCAGTATTTT.

The chain couples TRBV30 to TRBJ2-1; perhaps TRBD2 as D (5 bases). This CDR3 contains 12 residues. CDR1 and CDR2 (germline): GTSNPN, SVGIG (reference sequence). Trimming took 0 bases from V and 8 from J, leaving 8 bases between them. The DNA of the CDR3 is TGTGCCTGGAGTGTAGCGGATCATGAGCAGTTCTTC. Its protein is CAWSVADHEQFF.

The V gene is TRBV4-2, the J gene TRBJ2-1; D unclear. The CDR3 is made up of 17 amino acids. V lost 0 bases and J 3 bases, leaving 15 bases between the germline ends. CDR1 is LGHNA, CDR2 YNFKEQ, per germline. CDR3 coding DNA: TGTGCCAGCAGCCAAGATAATTTGGCAGGATTCTACAATGAGCAGTTCTTC. Its protein is CASSQDNLAGFYNEQFF.

DNA of the CDR3: TGTGCCAGCAGTTCAGGGACTAATGTGGGGGAGGCTTTCTTT. This codes for CASSSGTNVGEAFF. The chain employs TRBV6-5 and TRBJ1-1, with D possibly TRBD1 on 5 matching bases. Germline lookup yields CDR1 MNHEY and CDR2 SVGAGI. Between the trimmed V and J ends, which lost 4 bases and 11 bases, there was a span of 20 bases. The CDR3 runs to 14 residues.

This chain connects TRBV27 to TRBJ1-2; D is unresolved. With 3 bases removed from V and 8 bases from J, the gap between germline ends came to 13 bases. The germline V gene has CDR1 MNHEY and CDR2 SMNVEV (reference sequence). The CDR3 is made up of 13 amino acids. CDR3 residues: CASSFLESGGYTF. For the CDR3, the DNA is TGTGCCAGCAGTTTCCTGGAGTCGGGGGGCTACACCTTC.

J is TRBJ1-1 and V is TRBV11-2, with D perhaps TRBD1 (6 bases). The V gene's germline CDR1 is SGHAT and CDR2 FQNNGV. The CDR3 is 13 residues long. Trimming removed 1 base from V and 8 bases from J, with 11 bases in between. The CDR3 DNA follows: TGTGCCAGCAGCTTAGGGGGGGGCAGGGAAGCTTTCTTT. Residues: CASSLGGGREAFF.

The chain has TRBV5-1 and TRBJ1-4; 7 bases agree with TRBD1. The CDR3 is 14 residues long. Germline V gene sequence: CDR1 SGHRS, CDR2 YFSETQ. V shed 3 bases, J shed 6 bases, and the junction held 5 bases outside the gene matches. CDR3 sequence: CASSSQGVDEKLFF. DNA for the CDR3: TGCGCCAGCAGCTCCCAGGGGGTAGATGAAAAACTGTTTTTT.

The chain couples TRBV11-2 to TRBJ2-2; the match to TRBD1 covers 8 bases. The CDR3 spans 15 residues. Trimming at V came to 4 bases and at J to 1 base, leaving 2 bases not matched to a gene. CDR1 is SGHAT and CDR2 is FQNNGV in the germline V gene. The CDR3 loop reads CASSWTGWNTGELFF. In nucleotides, the CDR3 is TGTGCCAGCAGCTGGACAGGGTGGAACACCGGGGAGCTGTTTTTT.

This rearrangement joins TRBV28 to TRBJ2-7; the D gene is possibly TRBD1 (5 bases). The V gene's germline CDR1 is MDHEN and CDR2 SYDVKM. V dropped 8 bases and J dropped 4 bases, with 21 bases sitting between them. The CDR3 loop spans 15 amino acids. CDR3 nucleotides: TGTGCCAGCTTACCCAACGACAGTGAACTTTACGAGCAGTACTTC. Protein product: CASLPNDSELYEQYF.

This chain joins TRBV18 and TRBJ1-2; TRBD1 matches 9 bases. Losses at the gene ends were 3 bases for V and 5 bases for J; bases not matched to a gene: 10. The length of the CDR3 is 16 residues. Germline-derived CDR1 and CDR2 are KGHSH and LQKENI. The CDR3 loop reads CASSPTGTGLIYGYTF. The CDR3 coding sequence is TGTGCCAGCTCACCCACGGGGACAGGGCTTATTTATGGCTACACCTTC.

The chain carries TRBV6-1 and TRBJ2-7; 7 nucleotides line up with TRBD1. Germline V gene lookup returns CDR1 MNHNS and CDR2 SASEGT. The CDR3 length is 14 residues. J was trimmed by 2 bases and V by 1 base; bases with no gene match: 2. This chain's CDR3 is CASSEGDSAYEQYF. Here the CDR3 DNA reads TGTGCCAGCAGTGAAGGGGACAGCGCCTACGAGCAGTACTTC.

The chain joins TRBV13 to TRBJ2-1, with TRBD2 identical over 9 bases. The CDR3 is made up of 20 amino acids. The V and J ends lost 1 base and 0 bases, in that order; junction bases with no gene match: 13. Germline values: CDR1 PRHDT, CDR2 FYEKMQ (reference sequence). The CDR3 region has the DNA TGTGCCAGCAGCTTAGAGAACTTAGCGGGAGAGGGGGGCTCCTACAATGAGCAGTTCTTC. Amino acids: CASSLENLAGEGGSYNEQFF.

The rearrangement joins TRBV6-1 to TRBJ2-3; possibly TRBD2 for D (6 bases). The germline CDR1 and CDR2 sequences are MNHNS and SASEGT. This CDR3 has 16 amino acids. V was clipped by 4 bases and J by 0 bases, with 14 bases between them. This chain's CDR3 is CASSAGVGLSTDTQYF. In DNA form, the CDR3 reads TGTGCCAGCAGTGCCGGAGTGGGACTCAGCACAGATACGCAGTATTTT.

The rearrangement links TRBV19 to TRBJ2-7; TRBD1 matches at 9 bases. The V segment lost 1 base and the J segment 5 bases; nucleotides outside the gene matches: 6. Germline CDR1 LNHDA, CDR2 SQIVND (reference sequence). This CDR3 spans 15 amino acids. CDR3 residues: CASSIVQGAYNEQYF. As DNA, the CDR3 is TGTGCCAGTAGTATAGTACAGGGGGCGTATAACGAGCAGTACTTC.

The genes are TRBV27 and TRBJ1-2; 8 bases fit TRBD1. J lost 7 bases, V lost 8 bases, and 12 bases had no gene match. The CDR3 length is 14 residues. Germline loops: CDR1 MNHEY, CDR2 SMNVEV (reference sequence). CDR3 nucleotides: TGTGCCAGCGGTCCCTGGACAGGGCAATTTGGCTACACCTTC. Translation: CASGPWTGQFGYTF.

CDR3 in amino acids: CASTFEARAYEQYF. CDR3 DNA: TGTGCCAGCACCTTTGAGGCCCGAGCATACGAGCAGTACTTC. The chain carries TRBV7-2 and TRBJ2-7; unclear D gene. Trimming removed 7 bases from V and 4 bases from J, with 17 bases in between. The CDR3 is made up of 14 amino acids. Germline CDR1 SGHTA, CDR2 FQGNSA.

V usage is TRBV7-9 and J usage is TRBJ2-1, with D tentatively TRBD2 (5 bases). CDR3 size: 14 residues. Trimming took off 4 bases at V and 3 bases at J, with 10 bases between the two ends. Germline V gene sequence: CDR1 SEHNR, CDR2 FQNEAQ (reference sequence). The CDR3 bases are TGTGCCAGCAGCTCACAGCGGAACTACAATGAGCAGTTCTTC. It is translated as CASSSQRNYNEQFF.

This chain connects TRBV2 to TRBJ2-6; 8 nucleotides match TRBD1. From germline, CDR1 is SNHLY and CDR2 FYNNEI. V was pared by 8 bases and J by 4 bases, with 7 bases of the junction left unmatched. The CDR3 sequence is 15 residues long. The CDR3 nucleotides are TGTGCCAGCGGACAGGGAGCGGCCGGGGCCAACGTCCTGACTTTC. This gives the protein CASGQGAAGANVLTF.

The chain links TRBV11-2 to TRBJ2-7; 9 positions match TRBD1. J gave up 5 bases and V 1 base, and 0 bases lay outside the gene matches. There are 13 residues in the CDR3. Germline CDR1 SGHAT, CDR2 FQNNGV. In DNA, the CDR3 is TGTGCCAGCAGCTTAGGACAGGGGGACGAGCAGTACTTC. Translating it yields CASSLGQGDEQYF.

This sequence joins TRBV7-8 and TRBJ2-5, with D possibly being TRBD1 (6 bases). The CDR3 has 13 residues. Looked up from germline, CDR1 is SGHVS and CDR2 is FQNEAQ. The V end was cut by 1 base, the J end by 4 bases, with 7 bases between. CDR3 DNA: TGTGCCAGCAGCTTAGACAGGGTAGAGACCCAGTACTTC. Amino acid sequence: CASSLDRVETQYF.

The chain combines TRBV6-1 with TRBJ1-1; tentatively, D is TRBD1 (5 bases). The CDR3 consists of 14 residues. The V gene's germline CDR1 is MNHNS and CDR2 SASEGT. Trimming left V 2 bases short and J 8 bases short, with 15 bases between. In DNA form, the CDR3 reads TGTGCCAGCAGTGAATTTTCGGGGGTGAAGGAAGCTTTCTTT. This sequence encodes CASSEFSGVKEAFF.

This chain joins TRBV6-5 and TRBJ1-2, with TRBD1 as a possible D gene (5 bases). V lost 6 bases to trimming and J lost 8 bases, with 19 bases between them. Per the germline V gene, CDR1 is MNHEY and CDR2 is SVGAGI. The CDR3 has 14 residues. CDR3 sequence (DNA): TGTGCCAGCAGCCGCAGCGGAGGGGTATACGGCTACACCTTC. It codes for CASSRSGGVYGYTF.

The chain carries TRBV7-8 and TRBJ2-2; D unresolved. With 6 bases removed from V and 2 bases from J, the gap between germline ends came to 10 bases. The germline CDR1 and CDR2 sequences are SGHVS and FQNEAQ. This CDR3 spans 14 amino acids. CDR3 residues: CASRIRDNTGELFF. In DNA form, the CDR3 reads TGTGCCAGCAGGATTAGAGATAACACCGGGGAGCTGTTTTTT.

The rearrangement uses TRBV29-1 and TRBJ2-5; 9 nucleotides line up with TRBD2. V dropped 4 bases and J dropped 5; count of bases not matched to a gene: 8. This CDR3 region has 14 residues. CDR1 and CDR2 (germline): SQVTM, ANQGSEA. Written as DNA, the CDR3 is TGCAGCGTTGGGCTAGCGGGGAACAGTGAGACCCAGTACTTC. Protein: CSVGLAGNSETQYF.

The gene calls are TRBV4-1 and TRBJ2-2; tentatively, D is TRBD1 (6 bases). Germline V lookup: CDR1 MGHRA, CDR2 YSYEKL. V was clipped by 1 base and J by 3 bases, with 9 bases between them. There are 15 residues in the CDR3. CDR3: CASSQVPGDTGELFF. CDR3 coding DNA: TGCGCCAGCAGCCAAGTTCCAGGGGACACCGGGGAGCTGTTTTTT.